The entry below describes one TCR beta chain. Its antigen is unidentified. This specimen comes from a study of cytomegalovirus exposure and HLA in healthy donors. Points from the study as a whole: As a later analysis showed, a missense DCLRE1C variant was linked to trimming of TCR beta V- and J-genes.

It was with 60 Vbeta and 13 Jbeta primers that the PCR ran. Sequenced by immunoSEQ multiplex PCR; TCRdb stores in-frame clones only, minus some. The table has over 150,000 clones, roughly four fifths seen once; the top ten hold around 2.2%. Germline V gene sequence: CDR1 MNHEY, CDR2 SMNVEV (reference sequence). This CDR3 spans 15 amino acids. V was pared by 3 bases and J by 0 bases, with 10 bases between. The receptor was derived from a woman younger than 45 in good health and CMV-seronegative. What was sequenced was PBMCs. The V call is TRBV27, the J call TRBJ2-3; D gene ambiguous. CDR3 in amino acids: CASSLSPSSTDTQYF. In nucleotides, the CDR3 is TGTGCCAGCAGTTTGAGTCCATCTAGCACAGATACGCAGTATTTT.